The 6 T cell receptor beta chains given below trace back to one sample, sequenced in a study of T cell changes during pregnancy in multiple sclerosis. Measured with immunoSEQ multiplex PCR; TCRdb has only the in-frame clones, and not every one. There are 50,000 to 65,000 clones in the sample; over 75% occur only once, and approximately 2% lies in the top ten. The material sequenced was peripheral blood, taken after pregnancy. These receptors all come from a female donor with multiple sclerosis, enrolled in a pregnancy study.

This clone was observed once. The chain couples TRBV11-3 to TRBJ2-2, with 10 bases aligning to TRBD2. The V and J ends lost 5 bases and 0 bases, in that order; junction bases with no gene match: 6. Germline CDR1 SGHNT, CDR2 YENEEA. This CDR3 is 17 amino acids long. DNA for the CDR3: TGTGCCAGCAGCGTAACAAGCGGGGGGGCGAACACCGGGGAGCTGTTTTTT. This gives the protein CASSVTSGGANTGELFF.

The chain links TRBV9 to TRBJ2-1; possibly TRBD1 for D (5 bases). Trimming shortened V by 4 bases and J by 0 bases, and 14 bases separated the two germline ends. The CDR3 extends over 16 amino acids. In germline, CDR1 is SGDLS, CDR2 YYNGEE. The CDR3 spells CASSLFSDTSYNEQFF. The CDR3 coding sequence is TGTGCCAGCAGCCTATTTTCGGACACCTCCTACAATGAGCAGTTCTTC.

The J gene is TRBJ2-4, the V gene TRBV19; the match to TRBD1 covers 9 bases. With 10 bases clipped from V and 3 bases from J, the junction kept 16 bases outside the gene matches. Germline V gives CDR1 LNHDA, CDR2 SQIVND (reference sequence). The CDR3 has 17 residues. CDR3 sequence: CATLDRGAPSGKNIQYF. The CDR3, as DNA: TGTGCCACCCTAGACAGGGGGGCACCTTCCGGCAAAAACATTCAGTACTTC.

This clone was observed a handful of times. This chain joins TRBV6-5 and TRBJ1-6; the D is unclear. This CDR3 is 12 amino acids long. Trimming removed 8 bases at V and 9 bases at J, with 11 bases between. Germline-derived CDR1 and CDR2 are MNHEY and SVGAGI. The CDR3 is CASGPGSSPLHF. The CDR3 coding sequence is TGTGCCAGCGGCCCGGGAAGTTCACCCCTCCACTTT.

The chain couples TRBV6-5 to TRBJ1-1, with 7 bases that match TRBD1. The CDR3 extends over 12 amino acids. The ends lost 6 bases at V and 7 bases at J; junction bases unmatched: 5. CDR1 and CDR2 (germline): MNHEY, SVGAGI. The CDR3 loop is CASSSGQLEAFF. DNA for the CDR3: TGTGCCAGCAGCTCGGGACAGCTTGAAGCTTTCTTT.

J is TRBJ2-1 and V is TRBV5-4; 8 bases align to TRBD2. Germline values: CDR1 SGHNT, CDR2 YYREEE (reference sequence). This CDR3 is 14 amino acids long. Germline trimming cut 4 bases from V and 8 bases from J; bases unmatched to any gene: 8. CDR3 residues: CASSEGTSKDEQFF. The CDR3 DNA reads TGTGCCAGCAGCGAAGGGACTAGTAAGGATGAGCAGTTCTTC. Drawing the rest from reference TRBV5-4 and TRBJ2-1, the complete variable domain is ETGVTQSPTHLIKTRGQQVTLRCSSQSGHNTVSWYQQALGQGPQFIFQYYREEENGRGNFPPRFSGLQFPNYSSELNVNALELDDSALYLCASSEGTSKDEQFFGPGTRLTVL.